The clone carrying this TCR beta chain was counted a few times. Its specificity is unknown. The sample belongs to a study of CD8 T cells in ankylosing spondylitis. General observations from the study: Seemingly characteristic of ankylosing spondylitis blood was a TCR beta motif consisting of several highly homologous variants. CD8+ cells made up the disease-linked clones, which were relatively rare in peripheral blood. There was reportedly significant enrichment of clones that were disease-linked in matched ankylosing spondylitis synovial fluid.

Quantitative 5'-RACE with molecular barcodes was used to make the TCR beta libraries. TCRdb reprocessed the 5' RACE reads via MiXCR and lists one record per CDR3 protein. The table includes some 700,000 distinct CDR3 sequences, around 20% detected once. The receptor comes from a male donor with ankylosing spondylitis. The specimen was blood, either unsorted or a sorted T cell fraction (not recorded which).

CDR3 residues: CASSSSSGSATEAFF. As DNA, the CDR3 is TGCGCCAGCAGCTCCTCGTCGGGTTCCGCGACTGAAGCTTTCTTT. The gene calls are TRBV5-1 and TRBJ1-1; D not resolved. V lost 3 bases, J lost 5 bases, and 17 bases lay in between. The germline gives CDR1 SGHRS, CDR2 YFSETQ. This CDR3 contains 15 residues.